The TCR beta chain described here comes from a study of cytomegalovirus exposure and HLA in healthy donors. Germline CDR1 is LNHDA and CDR2 is SQIVND (reference sequence). Trimming took 6 bases from V and 3 from J; bases not matched to a gene: 7. The CDR3 loop spans 15 amino acids. PCR primers comprised 60 Vbeta and 13 Jbeta primers. Using immunoSEQ multiplex PCR, the repertoire was profiled, and TCRdb retains in-frame clones only, with some absent. The sample lists about 130,000 clones; around three quarters were seen once. This sequence originates from a man aged 40-50 years in good health and CMV-seronegative. Sequencing used PBMCs. J is TRBJ2-2 and V is TRBV19, with TRBD1 identical over 7 bases. CDR3 in DNA: TGTGCCAGTAGGGGACAGCGGTATGACACCGGGGAGCTGTTTTTT. Translation: CASRGQRYDTGELFF. The full variable domain, completed using reference TRBV19 and TRBJ2-2, is DGGITQSPKYLFRKEGQNVTLSCEQNLNHDAMYWYRQDPGQGLRLIYYSQIVNDFQKGDIAEGYSVSREKKESFPLTVTSAQKNPTAFYLCASRGQRYDTGELFFGEGSRLTVL.